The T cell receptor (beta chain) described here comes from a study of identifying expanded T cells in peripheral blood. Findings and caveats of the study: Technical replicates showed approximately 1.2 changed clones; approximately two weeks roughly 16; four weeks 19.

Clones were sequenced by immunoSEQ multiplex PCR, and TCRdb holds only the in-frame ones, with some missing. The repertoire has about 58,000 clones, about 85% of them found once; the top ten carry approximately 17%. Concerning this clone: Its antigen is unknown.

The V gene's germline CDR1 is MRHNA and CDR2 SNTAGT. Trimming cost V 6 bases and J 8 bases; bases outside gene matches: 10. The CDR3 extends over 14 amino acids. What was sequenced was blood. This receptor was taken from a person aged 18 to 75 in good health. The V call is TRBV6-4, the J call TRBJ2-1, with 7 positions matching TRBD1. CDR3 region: CASSLEQGYDEQFF. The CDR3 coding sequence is TGTGCCAGCAGCTTAGAACAGGGGTATGATGAGCAGTTCTTC.